This entry features one TCR beta chain sequence. The target antigen is unknown. These data belong to a study of identifying expanded T cells in peripheral blood. The study's findings and limits: Two-week clone count variance significantly increased as total template count grew.

Germline values: CDR1 KGHSH, CDR2 LQKENI. Trimming removed 8 bases from V and 2 bases from J; junction bases left unmatched: 9. The CDR3 is 16 residues long. During the collection period, no donor immune events like infections were recorded. Here immunoSEQ multiplex PCR was the method, and the copy in TCRdb shows in-frame clones only, minus some. Altogether some 120,000 clones are present, roughly 80% being singletons, with the ten largest covering less than 4%. Sample: blood. This TCR derives from a person between 18 and 69 years old in good health. V and J are TRBV18 and TRBJ1-4; 9 nucleotides line up with TRBD1. The CDR3 nucleotides are TGTGCCAGCGGACAGGGGAAGGTTCCGACTAATGAAAAACTGTTTTTT. Its protein is CASGQGKVPTNEKLFF.